A single sample is the source of the 29 T cell receptor beta chains below, sequenced in a study of identical twins. TCRdb fed the 5' RACE reads into MiXCR, producing one record per CDR3 protein. The data contain about 280,000 distinct CDR3 sequences, under 9% of them singletons. Separately, the same data were catalogued under a study of yellow fever vaccine responses in identical twins.

The sequenced material came from memory (CD45RO+) T cells sorted from blood. The receptors here all came from a woman under 30 in good health.

This clonotype was recorded at least ten times. The chain carries TRBV4-2 and TRBJ2-2; TRBD2 agrees at 10 bases. Per the germline V gene, CDR1 is LGHNA and CDR2 is YNFKEQ. The ends lost 3 bases at V and 7 bases at J; junction bases unmatched: 8. The CDR3 spans 16 residues. This chain's CDR3 is CASSQASGGASGELFF. The CDR3 DNA reads TGTGCCAGCAGCCAGGCGAGCGGGGGGGCCAGCGGGGAGCTGTTTTTT.

This clonotype was observed a few times. V is TRBV19 and J is TRBJ2-4; possibly TRBD2 for D (6 bases). CDR1 is LNHDA, CDR2 SQIVND, per germline (reference sequence). V lost 3 bases, J lost 0 bases, and 9 bases lay in between. The CDR3 sequence is 15 residues long. DNA for the CDR3: TGTGCCAGTAGTATTGGGGGACTAGCCAAAAACATTCAGTACTTC. This encodes CASSIGGLAKNIQYF.

This clonotype was observed a handful of times. The gene calls are TRBV9 and TRBJ1-5; a weak D match, TRBD1 (5 bases). The CDR3 spans 14 residues. Between the trimmed V and J ends, which lost 5 bases and 5 bases, there was a span of 14 bases. Per the germline V gene, CDR1 is SGDLS and CDR2 is YYNGEE. CDR3 region: CASSAPGRDQPQHF. Here the CDR3 DNA reads TGTGCCAGCAGTGCCCCAGGGCGCGATCAGCCCCAGCATTTT.

In this sample, this clonotype turned up many times. The rearrangement uses TRBV20-1 and TRBJ2-1, with D unclear. This CDR3 region has 12 residues. The V end was cut by 1 base, the J end by 12 bases, with 13 bases between. Germline CDR1 DFQATT, CDR2 SNEGSKA (reference sequence). As DNA, the CDR3 is TGCAGTGCTAGAGCTCAGTTGGGATGGCAGTTCTTC. Protein sequence: CSARAQLGWQFF.

This clonotype has a handful of counts. This chain uses TRBV20-1 with TRBJ2-3, with TRBD1 identical over 8 bases. CDR1 is DFQATT and CDR2 is SNEGSKA in the germline V gene (reference sequence). V shed 4 bases and J 3 bases; nucleotides not matched to a gene: 6. CDR3 size: 14 residues. The CDR3 spells CSATRTGITDTQYF. CDR3 coding DNA: TGCAGTGCTACCCGGACAGGGATAACAGATACGCAGTATTTT.

This clonotype has at least ten counts. The chain couples TRBV5-1 to TRBJ1-2, with a weak D call TRBD1 (5 bases). Germline loops: CDR1 SGHRS, CDR2 YFSETQ. V was clipped by 5 bases and J by 2 bases, with 13 bases between them. The CDR3 length is 14 residues. CDR3 DNA: TGCGCCAGCAGTTCCTCAGGGCAGAACTATGGCTACACCTTC. Translating it yields CASSSSGQNYGYTF. Supplemented by reference TRBV5-1 and TRBJ1-2, the full variable domain reads KAGVTQTPRYLIKTRGQQVTLSCSPISGHRSVSWYQQTPGQGLQFLFEYFSETQRNKGNFPGRFSGRQFSNSRSEMNVSTLELGDSALYLCASSSSGQNYGYTFGSGTRLTVV.

At least ten counts were recorded for this clonotype. This chain links TRBV5-1 with TRBJ2-7; the D gene is possibly TRBD1 (5 bases). The CDR3 totals 15 residues. V was clipped by 2 bases and J by 3 bases, with 15 bases between them. Germline V CDR1 and CDR2: SGHRS, YFSETQ. CDR3 region: CASSLDSIPGYEQYF. The DNA for the CDR3 is TGCGCCAGCAGCTTAGACAGCATTCCAGGCTACGAGCAGTACTTC.

This clonotype was detected ten times or more. This rearrangement joins TRBV20-1 to TRBJ1-4; D not resolved. CDR3 length: 16 residues. Looked up from germline, CDR1 is DFQATT and CDR2 is SNEGSKA (reference sequence). The V and J ends lost 6 bases and 0 bases respectively, with 17 bases between them. CDR3 nucleotide sequence: TGCAGTGCCCAGCAGGCAGGTCTAGCAACTAATGAAAAACTGTTTTTT. This translates into CSAQQAGLATNEKLFF.

The chain recombines TRBV3-1 with TRBJ2-1; 7 positions match TRBD1. Per the germline V gene, CDR1 is LGHDT and CDR2 is YNNKEL (reference sequence). Trimming took 4 bases from V and 0 from J; bases not matched to a gene: 9. The CDR3 consists of 17 residues. CDR3 region: CASSPLGQMNSYNEQFF. As DNA, the CDR3 is TGTGCCAGCAGCCCACTGGGACAGATGAACTCCTACAATGAGCAGTTCTTC.

This clonotype was counted between two and nine times. This chain links TRBV29-1 with TRBJ2-3; either TRBD1 or TRBD2 may fit D (6 bases each). This CDR3 spans 17 amino acids. The germline V gene encodes CDR1 SQVTM and CDR2 ANQGSEA. V was pared by 6 bases and J by 3 bases, with 25 bases between. The DNA for the CDR3 is TGCAGCGTAAACAGGGTCACCATCCAGGGGAGGACAGATACGCAGTATTTT. This encodes CSVNRVTIQGRTDTQYF.

There are a few counts of this clonotype. The chain recombines TRBV5-1 with TRBJ2-1; no clear D. CDR1 SGHRS and CDR2 YFSETQ come from the germline V gene. The ends were cut back, 0 bases at V and 2 bases at J, with 12 bases in the middle. The length of the CDR3 is 16 residues. The CDR3 protein is CASSLAVATTYNEQFF. Written as DNA, the CDR3 is TGCGCCAGCAGCTTGGCGGTTGCAACCACCTACAATGAGCAGTTCTTC.

This clonotype was observed at least ten times. The gene calls are TRBV25-1 and TRBJ2-7, with 13 bases lining up with TRBD2. CDR1 MGHDK and CDR2 SYGVNS come from the germline V gene. This CDR3 comprises 15 residues. With V trimmed by 6 bases and J by 2 bases, 4 bases remained unmatched. CDR3 sequence: CASSLGTSGTYEQYF. The CDR3 DNA follows: TGTGCCAGCAGCCTAGGGACTAGCGGGACCTACGAGCAGTACTTC.

CDR3 sequence: CASSFAGTTIQYF. The CDR3 nucleotides are TGCGCCAGCAGCTTCGCCGGGACAACCATTCAGTACTTC. This sequence joins TRBV5-1 and TRBJ2-4; a possible D gene is TRBD1 (6 bases). Trimming took off 2 bases at V and 9 bases at J, with 12 bases between the two ends. The CDR3 consists of 13 residues. Germline V gives CDR1 SGHRS, CDR2 YFSETQ.

This clonotype was detected many times. This chain uses TRBV11-3 with TRBJ2-3; D ambiguous. This CDR3 contains 16 residues. Deletions cut 7 bases from V and 0 bases from J, with 17 bases between. Germline V gives CDR1 SGHNT, CDR2 YENEEA. The CDR3 DNA reads as TGTGCCAGCACCCAGTGGGCTCCACCTAGCACAGATACGCAGTATTTT. Translation gives CASTQWAPPSTDTQYF.

The table lists this clonotype with a few counts. The V call is TRBV11-2, the J call TRBJ2-1, with 10 bases aligning to TRBD2. The CDR3 sequence is 16 residues long. Germline-derived CDR1 and CDR2 are SGHAT and FQNNGV. The J segment lost 8 bases and the V segment lost 1 base, leaving 8 bases of the junction unmatched. CDR3 region: CASSLGSAGGIYEQFF. The CDR3 nucleotides are TGTGCCAGCAGCTTAGGTTCAGCGGGGGGGATCTATGAGCAGTTCTTC.

The chain uses TRBV20-1 and TRBJ2-7, with 8 bases matching TRBD1. Per germline, CDR1 DFQATT and CDR2 SNEGSKA (reference sequence). CDR3 size: 13 residues. Trimming at V came to 5 bases and at J to 4 bases, leaving 7 bases not matched to a gene. CDR3: CSAPQGAGYEQYV. CDR3 nucleotide sequence: TGCAGTGCTCCTCAGGGGGCGGGGTACGAGCAGTACGTC.

This chain links TRBV14 with TRBJ2-1, with D possibly matching TRBD2 (5 bases). The CDR3 has 16 amino acids. The germline V gene encodes CDR1 SGHDN and CDR2 FVKESK. V gave up 3 bases and J gave up 3 bases, with 15 bases separating them. CDR3 bases: TGTGCCAGCAGCCAGACAACTAGATCTCTCTACAATGAGCAGTTCTTC. This codes for CASSQTTRSLYNEQFF.

The rearrangement links TRBV29-1 to TRBJ1-1; D perhaps matches TRBD1 (5 bases). The CDR3 has 13 amino acids. The ends were cut back, 7 bases at V and 4 bases at J, with 16 bases in the middle. The V gene's germline CDR1 is SQVTM and CDR2 ANQGSEA. The CDR3 DNA reads TGCAGCGCCTCGTGGCAGGGACCCACTGAAGCTTTCTTT. This encodes CSASWQGPTEAFF. The whole variable domain, remainder taken from reference TRBV29-1 and TRBJ1-1, is SAVISQKPSRDICQRGTSLTIQCQVDSQVTMMFWYRQQPGQSLTLIATANQGSEATYESGFVIDKFPISRPNLTFSTLTVSNMSPEDSSIYLCSASWQGPTEAFFGQGTRLTVV.

The table lists this clonotype with many counts. This chain links TRBV12-3 or TRBV12-4 with TRBJ1-1, with no clear D. The CDR3 is 13 amino acids. The V end lost 5 bases, the J end lost 3 bases, and 10 bases lay between the germline ends. CDR3 nucleotides: TGTGCCAGCAGTCTAAAAGAATACACTGAAGCTTTCTTT. As protein: CASSLKEYTEAFF.

In DNA, the CDR3 is TGTGCCAGCAGCTCATTCGAAACAGGGGGGAACACTGAAGCTTTCTTT. As protein: CASSSFETGGNTEAFF. V gene TRBV7-9 combines with J gene TRBJ1-1; 8 bases agree with TRBD1. CDR3 length: 16 residues. Unmatched junction bases numbered 8, after V lost 4 bases and J lost 1 base. From germline, CDR1 is SEHNR and CDR2 FQNEAQ (reference sequence).

This clonotype has a handful of counts. The gene calls are TRBV7-9 and TRBJ2-1; 11 positions agree with TRBD2. The germline V gene has CDR1 SEHNR and CDR2 FQNEAQ (reference sequence). J gave up 9 bases and V 4 bases, and 8 bases lay outside the gene matches. The CDR3 consists of 15 residues. CDR3 region: CASSYPSGGLIEQFF. CDR3 DNA sequence: TGTGCCAGCAGCTACCCTAGCGGGGGGTTGATTGAGCAGTTCTTC.

This sequence joins TRBV7-3 and TRBJ2-5, with D uncertain. This CDR3 contains 13 residues. The V gene lost 2 bases and the J gene lost 4 bases, with 8 bases spanning the gap. The germline gives CDR1 SGHTA, CDR2 FQGTGA. The CDR3 DNA follows: TGTGCCAGCAGCTTATTAGGTGGAGAGACCCAGTACTTC. This encodes CASSLLGGETQYF. Variable domain in full (rest from reference TRBV7-3 and TRBJ2-5): GAGVSQTPSNKVTEKGKYVELRCDPISGHTALYWYRQSLGQGPEFLIYFQGTGAADDSGLPNDRFFAVRPEGSVSTLKIQRTERGDSAVYLCASSLLGGETQYFGPGTRLLVL.

V is TRBV6-6 and J is TRBJ1-2; the D gene is possibly TRBD1 (6 bases). CDR3 length: 12 residues. Trimming shortened V by 6 bases and J by 3 bases, and 8 bases separated the two germline ends. Germline V gene data show CDR1 as MNHNY and CDR2 as SVGAGI (reference sequence). CDR3 loop: CASRPGDYGYTF. The CDR3 nucleotides read TGTGCCAGCAGGCCAGGGGACTATGGCTACACCTTC.

This clonotype was counted at least ten times. This rearrangement joins TRBV29-1 to TRBJ2-7; the match to TRBD2 covers 8 bases. The CDR3 length is 14 residues. Germline CDR1 SQVTM, CDR2 ANQGSEA. V trimming: 7 bases; J trimming: 3 bases; junction bases outside the gene matches: 11. As DNA, the CDR3 is TGCAGCGCGGGTTTGAGCGGGAGTCGCTACGAGCAGTACTTC. Translation gives CSAGLSGSRYEQYF.

This clonotype showed up many times. The genes are TRBV29-1 and TRBJ2-1, with a weak D call TRBD1 (6 bases). Germline V gene sequence: CDR1 SQVTM, CDR2 ANQGSEA. V was clipped by 7 bases and J by 9 bases, with 19 bases between them. The CDR3 runs 13 residues. The CDR3 protein is CSGNRVTVGEQFF. CDR3 bases: TGCAGCGGAAACAGGGTAACGGTCGGTGAGCAGTTCTTC.

This clonotype was picked up many times. The rearrangement joins TRBV28 to TRBJ2-2, with D possibly being TRBD2 (6 bases). V was pared by 7 bases and J by 2 bases, with 26 bases between. The CDR3 loop spans 19 amino acids. The germline V gene has CDR1 MDHEN and CDR2 SYDVKM. The CDR3 DNA reads as TGTGCCAGCATGGGGCCTCCGGGAGTGGAAAACTCAAACACCGGGGAGCTGTTTTTT. Its translation: CASMGPPGVENSNTGELFF.

The sample holds many counts of this clonotype. The chain recombines TRBV4-1 with TRBJ2-7, with TRBD1 as a possible D gene (5 bases). Germline CDR1 reads MGHRA; CDR2 reads YSYEKL. CDR3 length: 14 amino acids. Between the trimmed V and J ends, which lost 1 base and 2 bases, there was a span of 9 bases. The DNA of the CDR3 is TGCGCCAGCAGCCAAGGTCAGGGCGCCTACGAGCAGTACGTC. Translated, it gives CASSQGQGAYEQYV.

This clonotype was observed many times. The CDR3 nucleotides are TGTGCCAGCAGTTATCGAGCGGGAGGGGAGACCCAGTACTTC. Translating gives CASSYRAGGETQYF. J is TRBJ2-5 and V is TRBV6-5; 10 bases align to TRBD2. The J segment lost 5 bases and the V segment lost 3 bases, leaving 3 bases of the junction unmatched. Germline CDR1 is MNHEY and CDR2 is SVGAGI. The CDR3 length is 14 residues.

This clonotype was picked up many times. CDR3 sequence: CSARDILTGGQETQYF. CDR3 nucleotide sequence: TGCAGTGCTAGAGATATTCTTACAGGGGGGCAAGAGACCCAGTACTTC. The rearrangement uses TRBV20-1 and TRBJ2-5; TRBD1 agrees at 8 bases. CDR1 is DFQATT and CDR2 is SNEGSKA in the germline V gene (reference sequence). There are 16 residues in the CDR3. V was clipped by 0 bases and J by 2 bases; unmatched bases: 8.